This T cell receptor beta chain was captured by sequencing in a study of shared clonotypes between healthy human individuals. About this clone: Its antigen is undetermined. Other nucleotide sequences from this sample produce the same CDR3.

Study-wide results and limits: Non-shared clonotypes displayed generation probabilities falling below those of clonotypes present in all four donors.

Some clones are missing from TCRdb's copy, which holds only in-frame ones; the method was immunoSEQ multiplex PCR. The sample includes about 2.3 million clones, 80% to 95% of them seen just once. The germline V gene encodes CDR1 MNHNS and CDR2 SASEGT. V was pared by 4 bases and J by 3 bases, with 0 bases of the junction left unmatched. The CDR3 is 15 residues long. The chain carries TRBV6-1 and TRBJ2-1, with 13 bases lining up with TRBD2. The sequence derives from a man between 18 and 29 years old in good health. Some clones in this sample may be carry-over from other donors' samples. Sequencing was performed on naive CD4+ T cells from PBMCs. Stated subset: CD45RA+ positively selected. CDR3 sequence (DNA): TGTGCCAGCAGTGGGACTAGCGGGAGCTACAATGAGCAGTTCTTC. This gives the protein CASSGTSGSYNEQFF.